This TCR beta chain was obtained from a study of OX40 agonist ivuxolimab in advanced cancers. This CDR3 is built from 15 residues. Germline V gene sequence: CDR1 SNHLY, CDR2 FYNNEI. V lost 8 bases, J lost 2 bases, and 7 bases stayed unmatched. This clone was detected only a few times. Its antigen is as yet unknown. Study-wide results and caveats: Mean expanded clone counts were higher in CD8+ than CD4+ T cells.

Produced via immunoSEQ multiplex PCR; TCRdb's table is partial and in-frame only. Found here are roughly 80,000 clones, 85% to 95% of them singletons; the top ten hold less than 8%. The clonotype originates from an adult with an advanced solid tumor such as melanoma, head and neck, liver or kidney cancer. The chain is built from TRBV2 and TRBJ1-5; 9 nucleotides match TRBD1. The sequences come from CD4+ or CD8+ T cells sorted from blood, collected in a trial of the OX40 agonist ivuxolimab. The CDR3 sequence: CASQNRGQGNQPQHF. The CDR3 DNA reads TGTGCCAGCCAGAACAGGGGGCAAGGCAATCAGCCCCAGCATTTT.